This TCR beta chain was recovered during a study of T cells after yellow fever vaccination. Overall study context: Those fractions that held only low numbers of cells were prepared using the SMART-Seq v4 Ultra Low Input RNA kit.

The CDR3 covers 9 residues. Study results and caveats: Peaking on day 5 versus 15, the secondary response was faster but weaker. Researchers noted that a small share of clonotypes showed up in both CD4 and CD8 compartments.

This clonotype was picked up a small number of times. Its target is not known. TCRdb called the 5' RACE reads again in MiXCR, with one record for every CDR3 protein. The sample consists of more than 95,000 distinct CDR3 sequences, under 9% of them appearing once. Sequencing was performed on CD8+ T cells sorted from PBMCs, taken on the day of the yellow fever booster vaccination. The chain recombines TRBV23-1 with TRBJ2-7; D is perhaps TRBD1 (6 bases). TRBV23-1 falls under the ORF class, with uncertain function. The clonotype was recovered from a man aged 18 to 30 who received the YFV17D yellow fever vaccine. CDR3 loop: CASSQLTGV. In DNA form, the CDR3 reads TGCGCCAGCAGTCAATTGACAGGCGTC.